This is a list of T cell receptor beta chains from one sample in a study of blood T cell repertoires in COVID-19. The protocol was immunoSEQ multiplex PCR, while the TCRdb copy is restricted to in-frame clones and leaves out a portion. Of around 270,000 clones in the sample, around 85% were seen once. The sequenced sample consisted of PBMCs or T cells enriched from blood (not recorded which). These receptors originate from a woman between 25 and 40 years old who had recovered from COVID-19. CDR3s include the opening cysteine and the closing phenylalanine or tryptophan. A D gene is named only where the DNA matches it firmly. Size tells how often a clone was seen (once, few, many) or the class of an expanded clone, and some rows leave it out.

>TRBV28|.|TRBJ1-5|.
TGTGCCAGCAGTTTAGAGGGCTCGGATCAGCCCCAGCATTTT
CASSLEGSDQPQHF
>TRBV7-9|.|TRBJ1-5|.
TGTGCCAGCAGCCTTGATGGCACCCAGCCCCAGCATTTT
CASSLDGTQPQHF
>TRBV19|once|TRBJ2-1|TRBD2
TGTGCCAGTAGTATAGGTAGGACTAGCGGGAACAATGAGCAGTTCTTC
CASSIGRTSGNNEQFF
>TRBV19|once|TRBJ2-4|.
TGTGCCAGTAGTATAGAGGGAGTGGGAGCCAAAAACATTCAGTACTTC
CASSIEGVGAKNIQYF
>TRBV19|once|TRBJ1-5|.
TGTGCCAGTAGAGTCGTTTCAGGCAGCAATCAGCCCCAGCATTTT
CASRVVSGSNQPQHF
>TRBV4-1|.|TRBJ1-2|.
TGCGCCAGCAGCCAAGATCGAGGAGGGAACTATGGCTACACCTTC
CASSQDRGGNYGYTF
>TRBV7-9|once|TRBJ2-7|.
TGTGCCAGCAGCTTATTGAGGGAGCAGTACTTC
CASSLLREQYF
>TRBV7-3|.|TRBJ2-7|.
TGTGCCAGCAGCTTATCTAGAGAGGCCGAGCAGTACTTC
CASSLSREAEQYF
>TRBV19|.|TRBJ2-5|TRBD2
TGTGCCAGTAGTATAGGGCGGACTAGCGGGGGGGAGACCCAGTACTTC
CASSIGRTSGGETQYF
>TRBV29-1|.|TRBJ2-7|.
TGCAGCGTTTCGGGGTCCTACGAGCAGTACTTC
CSVSGSYEQYF